This T cell receptor (beta chain) was identified in a study of blood T cell repertoires in COVID-19. As handled by the study authors: Nucleated cell counts were estimated from reference gene primer amplification. Profiling relied on immunoSEQ multiplex PCR, and the TCRdb table lists in-frame clones only, not all of them. That table gives V, J and clone size, and the DNA gave D and trimming. The table lists 110,000 to 150,000 clones, around 79% of them singletons. Germline assignment: CDR1 MDHEN and CDR2 SYDVKM. The CDR3 has 13 residues. V lost 8 bases and J 0 bases, leaving 5 bases between the germline ends.

The genes are TRBV28 and TRBJ2-6, with D unresolved. The specimen sequenced was peripheral blood. The receptor was derived from a woman in her 70s with COVID-19, enrolled during active disease. CDR3 nucleotides: TGTGCCAGCCTATTCTCTGGGGCCAACGTCCTGACTTTC. It yields the protein CASLFSGANVLTF.